These 13 T cell receptor beta chains were sequenced from one sample in a study of CD8 T cells in ankylosing spondylitis. Regarding the study as a whole: Seven to nine highly homologous variants made up a TCR beta motif, and this motif appeared characteristic of ankylosing spondylitis blood.

These receptors have no identified antigens. TCRdb passed the 5' RACE reads through MiXCR, listing each CDR3 protein once. This table has roughly 490,000 distinct CDR3 sequences, 5.3% appearing once. Sequencing used blood, either unsorted or a sorted T cell fraction (not recorded which). These receptors were collected from a male donor with ankylosing spondylitis.

This clonotype was counted ten times or more. The chain recombines TRBV7-8 with TRBJ2-1; 10 nucleotides align to TRBD2. CDR3 length: 14 amino acids. The J segment lost 4 bases and the V segment lost 7 bases, leaving 4 bases of the junction unmatched. Germline V gene data show CDR1 as SGHVS and CDR2 as FQNEAQ. The DNA for the CDR3 is TGTGCCAGCACCGGACTAGCGGTTTACAATGAGCAGTTCTTC. Translating it yields CASTGLAVYNEQFF.

The table lists this clonotype with many counts. The chain combines TRBV15 with TRBJ2-7, with D possibly TRBD2 on 5 matching bases. This CDR3 spans 13 amino acids. The germline CDR1 and CDR2 sequences are LNHNV and YYDKDF (reference sequence). Trimming shortened V by 0 bases and J by 6 bases, and 9 bases separated the two germline ends. CDR3: CATSRDYEGEQYF. CDR3 bases: TGTGCCACCAGCAGAGATTATGAGGGCGAGCAGTACTTC.

This clonotype occurred many times. The chain has TRBV11-1 and TRBJ2-2, with a weak D call TRBD1 (5 bases). The CDR3 contains 17 residues. Per the germline V gene, CDR1 is SGHAT and CDR2 is FQDESV (reference sequence). V gave up 2 bases and J gave up 9 bases, with 22 bases separating them. The chain's CDR3 is CASSLKPGSYLARELFF. The CDR3 nucleotides read TGTGCCAGCAGCTTAAAACCAGGGTCCTACCTTGCCCGGGAGCTGTTTTTT.

In this sample, this clonotype turned up many times. V gene TRBV4-3 combines with J gene TRBJ2-5; no reliable D call. Germline CDR1 LGHNA, CDR2 YSLEER. The CDR3 length is 13 residues. Trimming took 5 bases from V and 4 from J, leaving 11 bases between them. CDR3 protein: CASSFVGLETQYF. For the CDR3, the DNA is TGCGCCAGCAGCTTCGTGGGATTAGAGACCCAGTACTTC.

This clonotype was seen many times. The chain links TRBV6-5 to TRBJ2-7, with TRBD1 matching over 9 bases. The length of the CDR3 is 15 residues. V lost 2 bases and J lost 3; bases outside the gene matches: 5. Germline V gene data show CDR1 as MNHEY and CDR2 as SVGAGI. The CDR3 DNA reads as TGTGCCAGCAGTTACCCGGACAGGGGAGGCTACGAGCAGTACTTC. Its protein product is CASSYPDRGGYEQYF.

V gene TRBV6-1 combines with J gene TRBJ2-1; 8 nucleotides align to TRBD1. The length of the CDR3 is 17 residues. Germline V lookup: CDR1 MNHNS, CDR2 SASEGT. The V and J ends lost 8 bases and 6 bases, in that order; junction bases with no gene match: 18. The chain's CDR3 is CASGFFQGANDLNEQFF. The CDR3 DNA reads TGTGCCAGCGGATTCTTCCAGGGGGCGAATGACCTCAATGAGCAGTTCTTC.

This clonotype was detected ten times or more. This chain joins TRBV7-2 and TRBJ2-7, with a tentative D call TRBD2 (6 bases). The CDR3 runs 15 residues. Germline V gives CDR1 SGHTA, CDR2 FQGNSA. Trimming took off 2 bases at V and 3 bases at J, with 14 bases between the two ends. As DNA, the CDR3 is TGTGCCAGCAGCTTAACGGGAGCCCCTTTCTACGAGCAGTACTTC. It encodes CASSLTGAPFYEQYF. Based on the CDR3 plus reference TRBV7-2 and TRBJ2-7, the full variable domain is GAGVSQSPSNKVTEKGKDVELRCDPISGHTALYWYRQSLGQGLEFLIYFQGNSAPDKSGLPSDRFSAERTGGSVSTLTIQRTQQEDSAVYLCASSLTGAPFYEQYFGPGTRLTVT.

This clonotype was observed a handful of times. The chain combines TRBV7-2 with TRBJ2-1; D may be TRBD2 (7 bases). CDR1 and CDR2 (germline): SGHTA, FQGNSA. V was shortened by 4 bases and J by 5 bases, with 12 bases between the two germline ends. This CDR3 comprises 14 residues. CDR3 DNA sequence: TGTGCCAGCAGCTGGGGGGGCGGGGACAATGAGCAGTTCTTC. Its translation is CASSWGGGDNEQFF.

This clonotype was recorded many times. The chain has TRBV28 and TRBJ2-7, with TRBD1 matching 7 bases. Germline lookup yields CDR1 MDHEN and CDR2 SYDVKM. The V and J ends lost 6 bases and 1 base, in that order; junction bases with no gene match: 6. This CDR3 spans 14 amino acids. In DNA, the CDR3 is TGTGCCAGCAGACGACAGGGATTTTCCTACGAGCAGTACTTC. This encodes CASRRQGFSYEQYF.

This clonotype was counted many times. The genes are TRBV7-2 and TRBJ2-1; 12 positions match TRBD2. J was trimmed by 6 bases and V by 0 bases; bases with no gene match: 3. The CDR3 covers 16 residues. Germline V CDR1 and CDR2: SGHTA, FQGNSA. Here the CDR3 reads CASSLAPSGGVNEQFF. The CDR3 bases are TGTGCCAGCAGCTTAGCGCCTAGCGGGGGGGTCAATGAGCAGTTCTTC.

This clonotype has ten or more counts. The rearrangement uses TRBV11-2 and TRBJ2-1; 13 bases map to TRBD2. Per the germline V gene, CDR1 is SGHAT and CDR2 is FQNNGV. The CDR3 runs 19 residues. V dropped 1 base and J dropped 0; count of bases not matched to a gene: 6. The CDR3 DNA sequence: TGTGCCAGCAGCTTAGTAGGGACTAGCGGGATGAGCTCCTACAATGAGCAGTTCTTC. It translates to CASSLVGTSGMSSYNEQFF.

At least ten counts were recorded for this clonotype. V is TRBV6-2 or TRBV6-3 and J is TRBJ2-7; no firm D call. The CDR3 has 12 amino acids. The germline V gene encodes CDR1 MNHEY and CDR2 SVGEGT. V was cut by 11 bases and J by 5 bases, with 16 bases left in between. CDR3 in DNA: TGTGCCGGCGGACGGAGCAGCCACGAGCAGTACTTC. Protein product: CAGGRSSHEQYF.

This clonotype was seen at least ten times. The V and J genes are TRBV7-3 and TRBJ1-1; D gene unclear. Between the trimmed V and J ends, which lost 2 bases and 6 bases, there was a span of 10 bases. The CDR3 covers 13 residues. CDR1 and CDR2 (germline): SGHTA, FQGTGA. The CDR3 DNA follows: TGTGCCAGCAGCTTAGACGTCCACGCTGAAGCTTTCTTT. Translating gives CASSLDVHAEAFF.